These T cell receptor beta chains were read from a single sample in a study of OX40 agonist ivuxolimab in advanced cancers. TCRdb's table, derived via immunoSEQ multiplex PCR, lists solely in-frame clones and lacks some. The data show some 49,000 clones, about 75% seen once. Specimen: CD4+ or CD8+ T cells sorted from blood, collected in a trial of the OX40 agonist ivuxolimab. Receptors were obtained from an adult with an advanced solid tumor such as melanoma, head and neck, liver or kidney cancer. The CDR3 runs from the conserved cysteine through the conserved F or W. Each record gives: V gene, clone size, D gene, J gene, CDR3 DNA, CDR3 protein. A D gene is named only where the DNA matches it firmly. Clone size is stated in some rows and not others, as once, few, many or a class when expanded.

TRBV5-1,NA,NA,TRBJ1-4,TGCGCCAGCAGCTTGGTAGGGGCTGCAACTAATGAAAAACTGTTTTTT,CASSLVGAATNEKLFF
TRBV5-1,NA,NA,TRBJ2-2,TGCGCCAGCAGCTACGGACTAGGGGGGACCGGGGAGCTGTTTTTT,CASSYGLGGTGELFF
TRBV2,NA,NA,TRBJ2-3,TGTGCCAGCAAGGGACCCGGAGATACGCAGTATTTT,CASKGPGDTQYF
TRBV7-8,NA,TRBD1,TRBJ2-2,TGTGCCAGCAGCCTGACAGGGAAGGGTAACACCGGGGAGCTGTTTTTT,CASSLTGKGNTGELFF
TRBV9,NA,NA,TRBJ2-2,TGTGCCAGCAGCGTAAACGTCGCGGATCAGAACACCGGGGAGCTGTTTTTT,CASSVNVADQNTGELFF
TRBV15,NA,TRBD1,TRBJ1-1,TGTGCCACCAGCAGAGGACAGGGTCGAGCGAACACTGAAGCTTTCTTT,CATSRGQGRANTEAFF
TRBV11-2,few,NA,TRBJ2-1,TGTGCCAGCAGCTTATACGGCCTTAGCTCCTACAATGAGCAGTTCTTC,CASSLYGLSSYNEQFF
TRBV7-8,NA,NA,TRBJ1-5,TGTGCCAGCACCCTGGGGTGGGGCAATCAGCCCCAGCATTTT,CASTLGWGNQPQHF
TRBV6-6,medium-sized,NA,TRBJ1-1,TGTGCCAGCAGCTCTGTACAGGGTGAAGCTTTCTTT,CASSSVQGEAFF
TRBV19,NA,NA,TRBJ2-7,TGTGCCAGTAGTATGTTAAGCAGGGACGAGCAGTACTTC,CASSMLSRDEQYF
TRBV27,NA,TRBD2,TRBJ2-7,TGTGCCAGCAGTTTCGAGACTAGCGGGAGGGTTTACGAGCAGTACTTC,CASSFETSGRVYEQYF
TRBV27,NA,TRBD2,TRBJ2-2,TGTGCCAGCAGTTGGACTAGCGGCCAGAACACCGGGGAGCTGTTTTTT,CASSWTSGQNTGELFF
TRBV13,once,TRBD2,TRBJ2-7,TGTGCCAGCACCCGACTCGGCGGGGGCGAGCAGTACTTC,CASTRLGGGEQYF
TRBV4-3,NA,TRBD2,TRBJ2-7,TGCGCCAGCAGCCTTAGAACTAGCGGTACCTACGAGCAGTACTTC,CASSLRTSGTYEQYF
TRBV7-8,NA,TRBD1,TRBJ1-5,TGTGCCAGCAGCTTTGACAGGGTCTGGAGCAATCAGCCCCAGCATTTT,CASSFDRVWSNQPQHF
TRBV28,once,NA,TRBJ1-4,TGTGCCAGCAGTTCGATGCAAGGACAGCTTAATGAAAAACTGTTTTTT,CASSSMQGQLNEKLFF
TRBV27,NA,TRBD1,TRBJ1-2,TGTGCCAGCAGTTTAGGGGGGACAGGGCCCTATGGCTACACCTTC,CASSLGGTGPYGYTF
TRBV7-8,NA,NA,TRBJ1-1,TGTGCCAGCAGCTCCTATAACACTGAAGCTTTCTTT,CASSSYNTEAFF
TRBV5-4,NA,NA,TRBJ1-2,TGTGCCAGCAGCTTGGTTCGGGAATCCCTTCAAGGCTACACCTTC,CASSLVRESLQGYTF
TRBV18,NA,NA,TRBJ1-3,TGTGCCAGCTCACCACAGGGCCACAGTACTGGAAACACCATATATTTT,CASSPQGHSTGNTIYF
TRBV21-1,NA,NA,TRBJ2-7,TGTGCCAGCACGGGCGGGAGCCCTCTCTTAAGCTCCTACGAGCAGTACTTC,CASTGGSPLLSSYEQYF
TRBV27,few,TRBD1,TRBJ2-1,TGTGCCAGCAGTTTAAACTGGATGGGACAGGGTCACATTGAGCAGTTCTTC,CASSLNWMGQGHIEQFF
TRBV6-1,few,NA,TRBJ2-1,TGTGCCAGCGTAGAATCGAGCTCCTACAATGAGCAGTTCTTC,CASVESSSYNEQFF
TRBV27,NA,TRBD1,TRBJ1-2,TGTGCCAGCAGTTTATCTGGGACAGGGGGTAGAGGCTACACCTTC,CASSLSGTGGRGYTF
TRBV27,NA,NA,TRBJ1-2,TGTGCCAGCAGCTCCGTGGTGGAGAGATCCAGGAATGGCTACACCTTC,CASSSVVERSRNGYTF
TRBV7-9,NA,NA,TRBJ2-1,TGTGCCAGCAGCTACAACTTGGGGGCTAGCGGAATCAATGAGCAGTTCTTC,CASSYNLGASGINEQFF
TRBV7-6,NA,NA,TRBJ1-1,TGTGCCAGCAGCTTATTTTCGGGGACCACTAACACTGAAGCTTTCTTT,CASSLFSGTTNTEAFF
TRBV6-5,few,NA,TRBJ1-1,TGTGCCAGCAGTTACTTTGGACGGGAATTGAACACTGAAGCTTTCTTT,CASSYFGRELNTEAFF
TRBV4-1,once,TRBD1,TRBJ2-5,TGCGCCAGCAGCCAATTCGACAGGGGTCCCCAAGAGACCCAGTACTTC,CASSQFDRGPQETQYF
TRBV25-1,NA,NA,TRBJ1-3,TGTGCCAGCAGTGGAGGAAGGGGGTCGGGAACTGGAAACACCATATATTTT,CASSGGRGSGTGNTIYF
TRBV4-2,NA,NA,TRBJ2-1,TGTGCCAGCAGCCAAGTTGCGGTCTCCTACAATGAGCAGTTCTTC,CASSQVAVSYNEQFF
TRBV5-1,NA,NA,TRBJ2-2,TGCGCCAGCAGCTTGGAAGCCAGGGCGGGACCCGGGGAGCTGTTTTTT,CASSLEARAGPGELFF
TRBV29-1,NA,TRBD1,TRBJ1-5,TGCAGCGTTCTCGCTGCAGGGGGAAATCAGCCCCAGCATTTT,CSVLAAGGNQPQHF
TRBV7-9,NA,NA,TRBJ1-5,TGTGCCAGCAGCTTAGAAAGGGCCCCCGGGAGTCAGCCCCAGCATTTT,CASSLERAPGSQPQHF
TRBV19,NA,TRBD1,TRBJ2-7,TGTGCCAGTAGACCGCGGACAGGGATTACCTACGAGCAGTACTTC,CASRPRTGITYEQYF
TRBV19,NA,TRBD2,TRBJ2-3,TGTGCCAGTAGTCCGATTAGGGCTAGCGGGAGGACAGATACGCAGTATTTT,CASSPIRASGRTDTQYF
TRBV11-2,NA,NA,TRBJ2-5,TGTGCCAGCAGCTCATATCCTGTTAAAGAGACCCAGTACTTC,CASSSYPVKETQYF
TRBV5-1,NA,NA,TRBJ1-3,TGCGCCAGCAGCTTGGCCGGTTCCGGAAACACCATATATTTT,CASSLAGSGNTIYF
TRBV4-3,NA,NA,TRBJ2-1,TGCGCCAGCAGCCAAGCTGGGTACAATGAGCAGTTCTTC,CASSQAGYNEQFF
TRBV19,NA,NA,TRBJ2-2,TGTGCCAGTAGTGTCGCCGGACAAGAGGGGGGGGAGCTGTTTTTT,CASSVAGQEGGELFF
TRBV11-2,NA,TRBD2,TRBJ2-5,TGTGCCAGCAGCCTATTCAGACTAGCGGGTGGAGTACAAGAGACCCAGTACTTC,CASSLFRLAGGVQETQYF
TRBV18,NA,NA,TRBJ2-7,TGTGCCAGCTCAAACAATACCTACGAGCAGTACTTC,CASSNNTYEQYF
TRBV6-6,NA,TRBD1,TRBJ2-7,TGTGCCAGCAGTTTGACAGGGGACGAGCAGTACTTC,CASSLTGDEQYF